The clone carrying this TCR beta chain turned up a few times. In the authors' methods: Nucleated cell counts were estimated from reference gene primer amplification. The protocol was immunoSEQ multiplex PCR, while the TCRdb copy is restricted to in-frame clones and leaves out a portion. The DNA gave D and trimming, while V, J and clone size come from that table. The sample has fewer than 200,000 clones, roughly 93% seen once. This CDR3 has 16 residues. This record comes from a study of blood T cell repertoires in COVID-19. This chain links TRBV1 with TRBJ2-7; the table's D call, TRBD2, has no DNA check behind it. TRBV1 is classified as a pseudogene. This receptor was identified in a man between 18 and 35 years old with COVID-19, enrolled during active disease. Specimen: peripheral blood. CDR3 residues: CTSSQDPAGVRYEQYF. DNA for the CDR3: TGCACCAGCAGCCAAGATCCAGCGGGAGTACGGTACGAGCAGTACTTC.